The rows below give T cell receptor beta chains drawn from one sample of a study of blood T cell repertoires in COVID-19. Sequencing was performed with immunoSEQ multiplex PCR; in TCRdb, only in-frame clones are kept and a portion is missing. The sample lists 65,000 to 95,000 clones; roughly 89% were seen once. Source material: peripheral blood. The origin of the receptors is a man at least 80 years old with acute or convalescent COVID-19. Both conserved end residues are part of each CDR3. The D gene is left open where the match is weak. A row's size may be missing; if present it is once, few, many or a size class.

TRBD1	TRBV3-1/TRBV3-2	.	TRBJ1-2	CASSLPGQGYGYTF	TGTGCCAGCAGCCTCCCGGGACAGGGGTATGGCTACACCTTC
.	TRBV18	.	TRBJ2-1	CASSPRGETEEQFF	TGTGCCAGCTCACCACGGGGCGAAACCGAGGAGCAGTTCTTC
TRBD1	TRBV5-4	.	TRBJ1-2	CASSSGTVNYGYTF	TGTGCCAGCAGCTCCGGGACAGTCAACTATGGCTACACCTTC
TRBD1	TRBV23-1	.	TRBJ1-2	CASGNFRGRAGYTF	TGCGCCAGCGGGAACTTCAGGGGGCGCGCGGGCTACACCTTC
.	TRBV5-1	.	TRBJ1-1	CASSLGSTEAFF	TGCGCCAGCAGCTTAGGGAGTACTGAAGCTTTCTTT
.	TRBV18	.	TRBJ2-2	CASSPQGDNTGELFF	TGTGCCAGCTCACCACAAGGAGATAACACCGGGGAGCTGTTTTTT
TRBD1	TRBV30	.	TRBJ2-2	CAWSPPDRANTGELFF	TGTGCCTGGAGTCCTCCTGACAGGGCGAACACCGGGGAGCTGTTTTTT
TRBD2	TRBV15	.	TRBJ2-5	CATSRDPASGGETQYF	TGTGCCACCAGCAGAGATCCCGCTAGCGGGGGGGAGACCCAGTACTTC
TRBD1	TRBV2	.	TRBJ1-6	CASSGATGGNSPLHF	TGTGCCAGCAGTGGGGCGACAGGGGGCAATTCACCCCTCCACTTT
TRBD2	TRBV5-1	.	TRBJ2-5	CASRAGGLAEETQYF	TGCGCCAGCAGGGCGGGGGGACTAGCGGAAGAGACCCAGTACTTC
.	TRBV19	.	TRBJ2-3	CASRRAGTTDTQYF	TGTGCCAGCCGGAGGGCAGGGACCACAGATACGCAGTATTTT
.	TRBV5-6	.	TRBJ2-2	CASSPDTDTGELFF	TGTGCCAGCAGCCCGGACACGGACACCGGGGAGCTGTTTTTT
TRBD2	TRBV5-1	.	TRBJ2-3	CASSLAGGGATDTQYF	TGCGCCAGCAGCTTGGCCGGCGGGGGGGCAACAGATACGCAGTATTTT
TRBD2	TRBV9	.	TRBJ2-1	CASSDSSGGSSYNEQFF	TGTGCCAGCAGCGACTCTAGCGGGGGAAGCTCCTACAATGAGCAGTTCTTC
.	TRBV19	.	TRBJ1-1	CGVGREGTEAFF	TGTGGAGTGGGGAGGGAAGGCACTGAAGCTTTCTTT
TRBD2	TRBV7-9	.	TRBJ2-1	CASSLARLAGVDEQFF	TGTGCCAGCAGCTTAGCTAGACTAGCGGGAGTGGATGAGCAGTTCTTC
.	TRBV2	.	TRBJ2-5	CASFRGGIETQYF	TGTGCCAGCTTTAGGGGTGGAATTGAGACCCAGTACTTC
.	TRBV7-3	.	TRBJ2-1	CASSLTGGANNNEQFF	TGTGCCAGCAGCTTAACAGGGGGTGCGAATAACAATGAGCAGTTCTTC
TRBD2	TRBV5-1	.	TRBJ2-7	CASSQTSGGPGEQYF	TGCGCCAGCAGCCAAACTAGCGGGGGCCCTGGGGAGCAGTACTTC
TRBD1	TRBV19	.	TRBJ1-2	CASRAAGGEGYGYTF	TGTGCCAGTAGGGCTGCAGGGGGCGAGGGGTATGGCTACACCTTC
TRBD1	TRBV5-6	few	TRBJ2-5	CASSPGGSQETQYF	TGTGCCAGCAGCCCAGGGGGCTCACAAGAGACCCAGTACTTC
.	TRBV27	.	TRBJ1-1	CASSFGGPEGAFF	TGTGCCAGCAGTTTCGGGGGGCCAGAGGGAGCTTTCTTT
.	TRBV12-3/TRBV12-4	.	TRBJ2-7	CASREDRYYEQYF	TGTGCCAGCAGAGAGGACAGATACTACGAGCAGTACTTC
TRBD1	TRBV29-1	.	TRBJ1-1	CSVLRTGGNTEAFF	TGCAGCGTCCTAAGGACAGGGGGGAACACTGAAGCTTTCTTT
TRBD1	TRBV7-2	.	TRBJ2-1	CASSLGVRDRVNEQFF	TGTGCCAGCAGCTTAGGAGTTCGGGACAGGGTTAATGAGCAGTTCTTC
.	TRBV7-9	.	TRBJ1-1	CASSLARGEAFF	TGTGCCAGCAGCTTAGCCCGAGGGGAAGCTTTCTTT